These 32 T cell receptor beta chains were sequenced from one sample in a study of T cell responses to AZD1222 COVID-19 vaccine. Only in-frame clones appear in the TCRdb table, and some are missing; sequencing was by immunoSEQ multiplex PCR. Among around 29,000 clones, 93% were seen once, and the ten largest hold more than 7%. The sequencing here drew on peripheral blood, taken on day 0 of AZD1222 vaccination. Receptor source: an adult in good health.

This clone has just one count. CDR3 protein: CASSPVGRGLHEQYF. The CDR3 DNA sequence: TGTGCCAGCAGCCCAGTGGGCAGGGGGCTACACGAGCAGTACTTC. The J gene is TRBJ2-7, the V gene TRBV7-9; TRBD1 aligns across 8 bases. The CDR3 is made up of 15 amino acids. Germline V gives CDR1 SEHNR, CDR2 FQNEAQ (reference sequence). The ends lost 5 bases at V and 5 bases at J; junction bases unmatched: 11.

V and J are TRBV7-8 and TRBJ1-1; D unclear. Germline V lookup: CDR1 SGHVS, CDR2 FQNEAQ. The CDR3 is 15 amino acids. V lost 5 bases and J lost 3, with 16 bases in between. CDR3 protein: CASSPWNSLDTEAFF. DNA for the CDR3: TGTGCCAGCAGCCCCTGGAACAGTTTAGACACTGAAGCTTTCTTT.

The rearrangement uses TRBV10-3 and TRBJ1-6; TRBD1 aligns across 7 bases. The CDR3 is 13 residues long. V dropped 6 bases and J dropped 10; count of bases not matched to a gene: 6. Germline V lookup: CDR1 ENHRY, CDR2 SYGVKD. CDR3 residues: CAIRLTGDSPLHF. CDR3 coding DNA: TGTGCCATCAGGCTAACAGGGGACTCACCCCTCCACTTT.

The genes are TRBV6-1 and TRBJ1-2, with D possibly TRBD1 on 5 matching bases. This CDR3 has 15 amino acids. The V end was cut by 2 bases, the J end by 5 bases, with 15 bases between. Germline loops: CDR1 MNHNS, CDR2 SASEGT. The CDR3 loop is CASSENWGSRYGYTF. The CDR3 DNA reads TGTGCCAGCAGTGAAAATTGGGGGAGTAGGTATGGCTACACCTTC.

The CDR3 sequence is CSVGGGGNKSEAFF. The CDR3, as DNA: TGCAGCGTTGGTGGAGGGGGGAATAAGTCTGAAGCTTTCTTT. The V and J genes are TRBV29-1 and TRBJ1-1, with a weak D call TRBD1 (6 bases). With 4 bases removed from V and 6 bases from J, the gap between germline ends came to 18 bases. Germline V gene lookup returns CDR1 SQVTM and CDR2 ANQGSEA. The CDR3 consists of 14 residues.

This chain joins TRBV19 and TRBJ1-1; D unclear. This CDR3 is built from 15 residues. The ends were cut back, 1 base at V and 0 bases at J, with 9 bases in the middle. Germline loops: CDR1 LNHDA, CDR2 SQIVND (reference sequence). CDR3 protein: CASSIAAPVNTEAFF. In DNA form, the CDR3 reads TGTGCCAGTAGTATAGCTGCCCCGGTGAACACTGAAGCTTTCTTT.

The chain recombines TRBV7-8 with TRBJ1-5, with unresolved D. Germline CDR1 reads SGHVS; CDR2 reads FQNEAQ. CDR3 size: 13 residues. The V end lost 5 bases, the J end lost 0 bases, and 5 bases lay between the germline ends. The CDR3 reads CASSALSNQPQHF. CDR3 nucleotide sequence: TGTGCCAGCAGCGCTCTTAGCAATCAGCCCCAGCATTTT.

The chain couples TRBV25-1 to TRBJ2-1; D gene unclear. Germline V gene sequence: CDR1 MGHDK, CDR2 SYGVNS. The CDR3 totals 15 residues. Trimming took off 2 bases at V and 0 bases at J, with 8 bases between the two ends. CDR3 bases: TGTGCCAGCAGTGAAGTGGGTCGCTCCTACAATGAGCAGTTCTTC. The encoded protein is CASSEVGRSYNEQFF.

The chain joins TRBV6-5 to TRBJ1-2; maybe TRBD1 (5 bases). V lost 6 bases, J lost 1 base, and 9 bases lay in between. Germline V gene lookup returns CDR1 MNHEY and CDR2 SVGAGI. This CDR3 contains 13 residues. The CDR3 spells CASSPQGNYGYTF. DNA for the CDR3: TGTGCCAGCAGCCCGCAGGGTAACTATGGCTACACCTTC.

V is TRBV5-5 and J is TRBJ2-1; D might be TRBD1 (6 bases). This CDR3 is 17 amino acids long. Germline CDR1 reads SGHKS; CDR2 reads YYEKEE (reference sequence). V was trimmed by 4 bases and J by 0 bases, leaving 17 bases between them. The CDR3 spells CASSGSQGLISYNEQFF. CDR3 bases: TGTGCCAGCAGCGGGTCACAGGGATTAATCTCCTACAATGAGCAGTTCTTC.

V gene TRBV11-2 combines with J gene TRBJ1-1; D unclear. The V end lost 4 bases, the J end lost 1 base, and 7 bases lay between the germline ends. Germline V CDR1 and CDR2: SGHAT, FQNNGV. There are 13 residues in the CDR3. CDR3 in amino acids: CASSSRANTEAFF. CDR3 nucleotide sequence: TGTGCCAGCAGCTCGAGGGCGAACACTGAAGCTTTCTTT.

The chain joins TRBV15 to TRBJ1-4; 7 bases align to TRBD1. The CDR3 covers 17 residues. Germline CDR1 LNHNV, CDR2 YYDKDF (reference sequence). The ends lost 7 bases at V and 3 bases at J; junction bases unmatched: 14. CDR3 DNA sequence: TGTGCCACCAACAGGGGAATGGGGGTACTGGCTAATGAAAAACTGTTTTTT. This encodes CATNRGMGVLANEKLFF. Full variable domain (missing parts from reference TRBV15 and TRBJ1-4): DAMVIQNPRYQVTQFGKPVTLSCSQTLNHNVMYWYQQKSSQAPKLLFHYYDKDFNNEADTPDNFQSRRPNTSFCFLDIRSPGLGDTAMYLCATNRGMGVLANEKLFFGSGTQLSVL.

The chain joins TRBV5-1 to TRBJ1-6, with TRBD1 as a possible D gene (6 bases). The CDR3 sequence is 16 residues long. The germline CDR1 and CDR2 sequences are SGHRS and YFSETQ. Trimming pared 4 bases from V and 0 bases from J, leaving 11 bases between. The CDR3 DNA sequence: TGCGCCAGCAGCCGAGGGGGGAGCTCCTATAATTCACCCCTCCACTTT. Translating gives CASSRGGSSYNSPLHF.

The rearrangement links TRBV11-2 to TRBJ2-7; 7 bases align to TRBD1. The CDR3 is 15 residues long. The V gene's germline CDR1 is SGHAT and CDR2 FQNNGV. J lost 3 bases, V lost 3 bases, and 8 bases had no gene match. This CDR3 reads CASSFEGQIYYEQYF. The CDR3 DNA reads as TGTGCCAGCAGCTTCGAGGGACAGATCTACTACGAGCAGTACTTC.

CDR3 DNA sequence: TGTGCCAGCAGCTCCAGGTCCGGGGACAGATACAATGAGCAGTTCTTC. Protein: CASSSRSGDRYNEQFF. The chain carries TRBV11-2 and TRBJ2-1; TRBD1 agrees at 7 bases. CDR1 is SGHAT, CDR2 FQNNGV, per germline. This CDR3 is built from 16 residues. J was trimmed by 4 bases and V by 4 bases; bases with no gene match: 10.

The rearrangement joins TRBV7-8 to TRBJ2-5; 7 nucleotides align to TRBD2. V lost 4 bases, J lost 9 bases, and 11 bases stayed unmatched. This CDR3 is 14 amino acids long. Germline values: CDR1 SGHVS, CDR2 FQNEAQ. CDR3 sequence: CASSSAGVQGAQYF. As DNA, the CDR3 is TGTGCCAGCAGCTCCGCGGGGGTTCAAGGAGCCCAGTACTTC.

V and J are TRBV11-2 and TRBJ1-1, with 11 bases aligning to TRBD1. CDR1 SGHAT and CDR2 FQNNGV come from the germline V gene. The CDR3 is 15 residues long. Germline trimming cut 4 bases from V and 7 bases from J; bases unmatched to any gene: 8. This CDR3 reads CASSSTGTGGGEAFF. CDR3 bases: TGTGCCAGCAGCTCCACCGGGACAGGGGGAGGTGAAGCTTTCTTT.

The rearrangement links TRBV27 to TRBJ1-2; 10 bases align to TRBD1. The trim removed 4 bases at V and 4 bases at J, leaving 12 bases unmatched. This CDR3 comprises 17 residues. Germline V gene data show CDR1 as MNHEY and CDR2 as SMNVEV (reference sequence). CDR3 amino acids: CASSYSSGTGEVYGYTF. CDR3 DNA: TGTGCCAGCAGTTATTCGTCAGGGACAGGGGAGGTCTATGGCTACACCTTC.

J is TRBJ2-4 and V is TRBV27; D is unclear. CDR1 is MNHEY and CDR2 is SMNVEV in the germline V gene (reference sequence). The CDR3 runs to 11 residues. Trimming pared 5 bases from V and 8 bases from J, leaving 7 bases between. CDR3 residues: CASSIGDIQYF. In nucleotides, the CDR3 is TGTGCCAGCAGTATCGGAGACATTCAGTACTTC.

The CDR3 loop reads CASSYAGRQNIQYF. In DNA, the CDR3 is TGTGCCAGCAGCTATGCGGGACGCCAAAACATTCAGTACTTC. The rearrangement links TRBV11-2 to TRBJ2-4; maybe TRBD2 (6 bases). The V end was cut by 4 bases, the J end by 5 bases, with 12 bases between. This CDR3 is 14 amino acids long. CDR1 is SGHAT, CDR2 FQNNGV, per germline.

This clone was found a few times. This chain uses TRBV2 with TRBJ1-1; 8 bases match TRBD1. The V gene's germline CDR1 is SNHLY and CDR2 FYNNEI. The CDR3 consists of 11 residues. V dropped 6 bases and J dropped 10; count of bases not matched to a gene: 4. CDR3 bases: TGTGCCAGCAGCCGGACAGGGAGAGCTTTCTTT. It translates to CASSRTGRAFF.

The V gene is TRBV27, the J gene TRBJ2-3; the D is unclear. Germline V gives CDR1 MNHEY, CDR2 SMNVEV (reference sequence). CDR3 length equals 13 residues. The V end lost 6 bases, the J end lost 0 bases, and 7 bases lay between the germline ends. This chain's CDR3 is CASRSFSTDTQYF. The CDR3 nucleotides are TGTGCCAGCAGGAGCTTTAGCACAGATACGCAGTATTTT.

The chain joins TRBV7-2 to TRBJ1-1, with D hard to call. The CDR3 consists of 15 residues. The V end was cut by 0 bases, the J end by 1 base, with 9 bases between. Looked up from germline, CDR1 is SGHTA and CDR2 is FQGNSA. CDR3 protein: CASSLALPGNTEAFF. The DNA of the CDR3 is TGTGCCAGCAGCTTAGCGCTTCCGGGGAACACTGAAGCTTTCTTT.

This clone appeared once. The gene calls are TRBV7-6 and TRBJ2-5; D gene uncertain. V lost 1 base and J lost 3, with 12 bases in between. This CDR3 has 15 amino acids. CDR1 SGHVS and CDR2 FNYEAQ come from the germline V gene. In nucleotides, the CDR3 is TGTGCCAGCAGCTTAGGCGCAGCCGCTAAAGAGACCCAGTACTTC. Amino acid sequence: CASSLGAAAKETQYF.

The chain employs TRBV7-2 and TRBJ1-4; tentative D call: TRBD1 (6 bases). Trimming stripped 2 bases from V and 11 bases from J, with 12 bases between. The germline V gene has CDR1 SGHTA and CDR2 FQGNSA. CDR3 size: 13 residues. The CDR3, as DNA: TGTGCCAGCAGCTTAACGGTAGGGGGGAAACTGTTTTTT. This sequence encodes CASSLTVGGKLFF.

In its sample, this clone was seen once. The rearrangement joins TRBV5-4 to TRBJ1-2; tentatively, D is TRBD1 (6 bases). V was shortened by 4 bases and J by 2 bases, with 15 bases between the two germline ends. The CDR3 has 15 amino acids. Germline loops: CDR1 SGHNT, CDR2 YYREEE (reference sequence). CDR3 in DNA: TGTGCCAGCAGCGGCGCGGACAGTGGGAACTATGGCTACACCTTC. Amino acids: CASSGADSGNYGYTF.

The chain has TRBV7-9 and TRBJ1-5; D might be TRBD1 (6 bases). The length of the CDR3 is 13 residues. In germline, CDR1 is SEHNR, CDR2 FQNEAQ (reference sequence). Deletions cut 4 bases from V and 6 bases from J, with 10 bases between. CDR3 sequence: CASSWTAGQPQHF. DNA of the CDR3: TGTGCCAGCAGCTGGACAGCGGGTCAGCCCCAGCATTTT.

The V and J genes are TRBV19 and TRBJ1-2, with 9 bases identical to TRBD1. This CDR3 spans 15 amino acids. Germline trimming cut 6 bases from V and 5 bases from J; bases unmatched to any gene: 10. The germline V gene encodes CDR1 LNHDA and CDR2 SQIVND (reference sequence). For the CDR3, the DNA is TGTGCCAGTAGCCTCAGACAGGGGGAAAGATATGGCTACACCTTC. Residues: CASSLRQGERYGYTF.

This clone has only one observation. V and J are TRBV24-1 and TRBJ1-2, with D possibly being TRBD1 (5 bases). Looked up from germline, CDR1 is KGHDR and CDR2 is SFDVKD. This CDR3 comprises 13 residues. The ends were cut back, 5 bases at V and 2 bases at J, with 8 bases in the middle. The CDR3 coding sequence is TGTGCCACCAGTGGGGGGGGAAACTATGGCTACACCTTC. Amino acid sequence: CATSGGGNYGYTF.

The genes are TRBV18 and TRBJ2-5; TRBD1 aligns across 8 bases. Germline CDR1 and CDR2: KGHSH and LQKENI. Trimming cost V 2 bases and J 4 bases; bases outside gene matches: 0. The CDR3 is 13 residues long. The CDR3: CASSPGTGETQYF. CDR3 coding DNA: TGTGCCAGCTCACCAGGGACAGGAGAGACCCAGTACTTC.

The rearrangement links TRBV2 to TRBJ2-2; D is ambiguous. The CDR3 consists of 17 residues. Deletions cut 0 bases from V and 0 bases from J, with 11 bases between. Germline loops: CDR1 SNHLY, CDR2 FYNNEI. The CDR3 DNA is TGTGCCAGCAGTGAAGCCCCCTTCCCGCCGAACACCGGGGAGCTGTTTTTT. It codes for CASSEAPFPPNTGELFF.

The chain carries TRBV5-1 and TRBJ2-5, with D possibly being TRBD1 (5 bases). Trimming left V 2 bases short and J 1 base short, with 9 bases between. The CDR3 runs to 14 residues. Germline assignment: CDR1 SGHRS and CDR2 YFSETQ. In nucleotides, the CDR3 is TGCGCCAGCAGCTTACAGGTAACCCAAGAGACCCAGTACTTC. This sequence encodes CASSLQVTQETQYF.